This TCR beta chain comes out of a study of T-cell reconstitution after alpha-beta-depleted transplantation in children. Germline V gives CDR1 SQVTM, CDR2 ANQGSEA. The CDR3 consists of 13 residues. V shed 7 bases, J shed 3 bases, and the junction held 8 bases outside the gene matches. During its preparation, the TCRbeta library received unique molecular identifiers. Each CDR3 protein is one row after TCRdb ran MiXCR on the PCR reads. The table has almost 400,000 distinct CDR3 sequences, about a fifth seen once. The clonotype comes from a human donor who donated a stem cell graft to a child with acute myeloid leukemia. The chain combines TRBV29-1 with TRBJ1-2, with 7 bases that match TRBD1. The sample was PBMCs from the stem cell graft donor, taken from the stem cell graft. CDR3 residues: CSAEGDSYYGYTF. CDR3 DNA sequence: TGCAGCGCCGAGGGGGACAGCTACTATGGCTACACCTTC. Together with reference TRBV29-1 and TRBJ1-2, the CDR3 gives the full variable domain: SAVISQKPSRDICQRGTSLTIQCQVDSQVTMMFWYRQQPGQSLTLIATANQGSEATYESGFVIDKFPISRPNLTFSTLTVSNMSPEDSSIYLCSAEGDSYYGYTFGSGTRLTVV.